The sequence of this T cell receptor (beta chain) was determined in a study of blood T cell repertoires in COVID-19. Looked up from germline, CDR1 is GTSNPN and CDR2 is SVGIG (reference sequence). The CDR3 is 12 residues long. The V end lost 1 base, the J end lost 5 bases, and 8 bases lay between the germline ends. The repertoire was sequenced with immunoSEQ multiplex PCR; TCRdb's copy has only in-frame clones and lacks some. The data contain 150,000 to 200,000 clones, around 84% of them singletons. What was sequenced was peripheral blood. The rearrangement uses TRBV30 and TRBJ1-1; the D is unclear. The receptor was isolated from a man aged 40-50 years with acute or convalescent COVID-19. The CDR3 DNA reads as TGTGCCTGGAGTGCGGGTAGGACTGAAGCTTTCTTT. This sequence encodes CAWSAGRTEAFF.